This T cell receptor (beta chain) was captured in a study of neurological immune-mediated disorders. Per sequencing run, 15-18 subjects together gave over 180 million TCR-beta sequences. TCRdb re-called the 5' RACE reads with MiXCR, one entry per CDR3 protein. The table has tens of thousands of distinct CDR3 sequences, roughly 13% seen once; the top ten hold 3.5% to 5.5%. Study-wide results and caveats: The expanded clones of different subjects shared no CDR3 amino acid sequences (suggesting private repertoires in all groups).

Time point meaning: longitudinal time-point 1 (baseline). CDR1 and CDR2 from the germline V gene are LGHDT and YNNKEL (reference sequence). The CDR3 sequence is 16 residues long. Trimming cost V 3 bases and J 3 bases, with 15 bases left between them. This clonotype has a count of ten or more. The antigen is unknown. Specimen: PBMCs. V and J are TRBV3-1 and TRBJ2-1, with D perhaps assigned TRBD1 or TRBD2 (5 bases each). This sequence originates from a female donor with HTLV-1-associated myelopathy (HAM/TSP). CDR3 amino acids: CASSHSVGPIYNEQFF. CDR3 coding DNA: TGTGCCAGCAGCCATAGCGTGGGACCCATCTACAATGAGCAGTTCTTC.